This paragraph reports one T cell receptor beta chain. Its antigen is not identified. This record comes from a study of T-cell memory formation after mild COVID-19. General study findings and limits: Memory from before infection featured some responding clones, which suggests cross-reactive memory joined.

The CDR3 consists of 19 residues. Trimming removed 3 bases at V and 0 bases at J, with 24 bases between. Germline CDR1 and CDR2: DFQATT and SNEGSKA (reference sequence). TCRdb re-analysed the 5' RACE reads in MiXCR, keeping a single row per CDR3 protein. The table lists approximately 200,000 distinct CDR3 sequences, 16% of them singletons. This chain joins TRBV20-1 and TRBJ1-3, with TRBD1 as a possible D gene (5 bases). This receptor was taken from an adult woman who had mild COVID-19 (a few samples of this study predate the infection). Cell type and time point are not known. Sequencing was done on a sample of PBMCs or a T cell subset sorted from them (not recorded which). CDR3 sequence (DNA): TGCAGTGCTAGTCACCCCCGGGGAGGGACTTCGCCCTCTGGAAACACCATATATTTT. Encoded protein: CSASHPRGGTSPSGNTIYF.